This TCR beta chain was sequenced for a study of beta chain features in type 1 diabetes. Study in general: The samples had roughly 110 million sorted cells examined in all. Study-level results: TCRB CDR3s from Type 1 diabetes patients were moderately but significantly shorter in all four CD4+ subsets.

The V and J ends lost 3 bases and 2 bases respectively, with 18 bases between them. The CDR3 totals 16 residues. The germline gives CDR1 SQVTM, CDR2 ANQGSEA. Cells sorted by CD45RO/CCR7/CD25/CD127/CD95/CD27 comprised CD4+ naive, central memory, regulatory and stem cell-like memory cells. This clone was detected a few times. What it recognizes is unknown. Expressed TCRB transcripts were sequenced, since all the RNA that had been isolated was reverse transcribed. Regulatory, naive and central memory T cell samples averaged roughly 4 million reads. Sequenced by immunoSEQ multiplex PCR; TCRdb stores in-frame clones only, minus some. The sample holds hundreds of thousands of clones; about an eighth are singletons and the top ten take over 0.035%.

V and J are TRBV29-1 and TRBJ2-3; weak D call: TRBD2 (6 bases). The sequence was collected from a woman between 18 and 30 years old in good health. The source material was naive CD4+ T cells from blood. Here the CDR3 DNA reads TGCAGCGTTGATGGTGCGGGGAATCCCTTCACAGATACGCAGTATTTT. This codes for CSVDGAGNPFTDTQYF.